These 10 T cell receptor beta chains originate from one sample sequenced in a study of T-cell memory formation after mild COVID-19. In TCRdb, the 5' RACE reads were re-called with MiXCR into one record per CDR3 protein. The sample holds fewer than 400,000 distinct CDR3 sequences, 16% seen once. Material: PBMCs or a T cell subset sorted from them (not recorded which). The source is a man aged 18 to 30 who had mild COVID-19 (a few samples of this study predate the infection). Cell type and time point are not known.

V usage is TRBV6-2 or TRBV6-3 and J usage is TRBJ1-5; a weak D match, TRBD1 (6 bases). V was pared by 4 bases and J by 5 bases, with 12 bases between. The CDR3 runs to 14 residues. Germline CDR1 is MNHEY and CDR2 is SVGEGT. The CDR3 coding sequence is TGTGCCAGCAGTTCAAACAGGGCTTATCAGCCCCAGCATTTT. Amino acids: CASSSNRAYQPQHF.

In its sample, this clonotype was seen many times. The chain combines TRBV5-1 with TRBJ2-5; TRBD1 agrees at 9 bases. V was pared by 6 bases and J by 5 bases, with 11 bases of the junction left unmatched. The CDR3 has 15 amino acids. Per the germline V gene, CDR1 is SGHRS and CDR2 is YFSETQ. The CDR3 DNA reads TGCGCCAGCACCTCAGATGGGGACAGGGTGGAGACCCAGTACTTC. Translated, it gives CASTSDGDRVETQYF.

This clonotype has a handful of counts. The chain has TRBV6-2 or TRBV6-3 and TRBJ2-3, with unresolved D. The CDR3 loop spans 13 amino acids. From germline, CDR1 is MNHEY and CDR2 SVGEGT. Trimming stripped 4 bases from V and 8 bases from J, with 13 bases between. CDR3 in DNA: TGTGCCAGCAGTTTACTCGAATCACTTACGCAGTATTTT. Translating it yields CASSLLESLTQYF.

The chain joins TRBV4-2 to TRBJ2-5; 8 bases fit TRBD1. This CDR3 is 15 amino acids long. Looked up from germline, CDR1 is LGHNA and CDR2 is YNFKEQ. The J segment lost 1 base and the V segment lost 1 base, leaving 2 bases of the junction unmatched. The CDR3 protein is CASSQGDRGQETQYF. The DNA of the CDR3 is TGTGCCAGCAGCCAAGGCGACAGGGGCCAAGAGACCCAGTACTTC.

There are a few counts of this clonotype. The V and J genes are TRBV10-2 and TRBJ1-4; D possibly corresponds to TRBD1 (6 bases). Between the trimmed V and J ends, which lost 8 bases and 12 bases, there was a span of 22 bases. Germline V lookup: CDR1 WSHSY, CDR2 SAAADI. There are 14 residues in the CDR3. The CDR3 sequence: CASRGLTGREELFF. The CDR3 DNA reads as TGCGCCAGCCGAGGGTTGACAGGCCGTGAGGAACTGTTTTTT.

V usage is TRBV6-1 and J usage is TRBJ2-7; 8 bases fit TRBD1. CDR3 length equals 14 residues. Germline CDR1 is MNHNS and CDR2 is SASEGT. With 6 bases clipped from V and 2 bases from J, the junction kept 6 bases outside the gene matches. The DNA of the CDR3 is TGTGCCAGCAGGGGAGACAGGGGTACCTACGAGCAGTACTTC. This gives the protein CASRGDRGTYEQYF.

Only a few counts were recorded for this clonotype. The chain combines TRBV21-1 with TRBJ2-7; TRBD1 is the table's D call, not checked against the DNA. TRBV21-1 is a listed pseudogene. This CDR3 spans 19 amino acids. CDR3 residues: CASSKAHGGTISGSYEQYV. Here the CDR3 DNA reads TGTGCCAGCAGCAAAGCTCATGGGGGCACGATTTCGGGCTCCTACGAGCAGTACGTC.

The gene calls are TRBV7-9 and TRBJ2-7, with 7 bases that match TRBD1. CDR3 length: 14 residues. V trimming: 5 bases; J trimming: 3 bases; junction bases outside the gene matches: 7. CDR1 is SEHNR and CDR2 is FQNEAQ in the germline V gene (reference sequence). CDR3 in amino acids: CASSPLRDSYEQYV. CDR3 nucleotides: TGTGCCAGCAGCCCCTTAAGGGACAGCTACGAGCAGTACGTC.

The chain is built from TRBV7-9 and TRBJ2-7, with TRBD2 matching 8 bases. V shed 5 bases and J 2 bases; nucleotides not matched to a gene: 8. This CDR3 has 15 residues. CDR1 and CDR2 (germline): SEHNR, FQNEAQ (reference sequence). The CDR3 nucleotides are TGTGCCAGCAGCCTAACCGGGAGGGCCCCCTACGAGCAGTACTTC. This encodes CASSLTGRAPYEQYF.

Remarks on this clonotype: At one end the junction does not follow the germline gene, possibly because of a read error. The chain joins TRBV7-2 to TRBJ2-5, with 7 bases lining up with TRBD2. The CDR3 has 13 amino acids. CDR1 is SGHTA, CDR2 FQGNSA, per germline. This CDR3 is CASSPTQSSGPHF. The DNA of the CDR3 is TGTGCCAGCAGCCCAACCCAATCTAGCGGTCCCCACTTC. The variable domain in full, completed from reference TRBV7-2 and TRBJ2-5, reads GAGVSQSPSNKVTEKGKDVELRCDPISGHTALYWYRQSLGQGLEFLIYFQGNSAPDKSGLPSDRFSAERTGGSVSTLTIQRTQQEDSAVYLCASSPTQSSGPHFGPGTRLLVL.